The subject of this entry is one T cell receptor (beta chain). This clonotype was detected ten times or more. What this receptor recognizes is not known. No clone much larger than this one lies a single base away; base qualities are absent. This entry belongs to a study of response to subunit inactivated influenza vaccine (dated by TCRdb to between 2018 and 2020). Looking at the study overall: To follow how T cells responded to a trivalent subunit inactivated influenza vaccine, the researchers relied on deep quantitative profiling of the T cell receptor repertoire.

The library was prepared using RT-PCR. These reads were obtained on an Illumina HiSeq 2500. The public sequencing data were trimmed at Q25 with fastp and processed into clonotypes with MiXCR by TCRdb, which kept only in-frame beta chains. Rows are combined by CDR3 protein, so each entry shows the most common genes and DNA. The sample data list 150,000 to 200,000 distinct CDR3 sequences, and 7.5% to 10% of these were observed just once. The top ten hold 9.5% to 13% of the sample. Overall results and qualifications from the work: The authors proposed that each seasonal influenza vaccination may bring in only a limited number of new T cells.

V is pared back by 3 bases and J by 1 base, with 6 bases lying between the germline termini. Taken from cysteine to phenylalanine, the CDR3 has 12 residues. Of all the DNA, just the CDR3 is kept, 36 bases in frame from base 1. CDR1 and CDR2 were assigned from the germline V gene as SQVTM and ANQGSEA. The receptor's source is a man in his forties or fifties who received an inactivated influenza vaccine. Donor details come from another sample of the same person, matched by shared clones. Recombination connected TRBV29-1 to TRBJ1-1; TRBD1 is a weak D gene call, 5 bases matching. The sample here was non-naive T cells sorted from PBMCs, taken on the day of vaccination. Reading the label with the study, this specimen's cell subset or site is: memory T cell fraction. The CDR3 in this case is CSVDGGNTEAFF. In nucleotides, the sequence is TGCAGCGTTGATGGGGGGAACACTGAAGCTTTCTTT.